These 21 T cell receptor beta chains were sequenced from one sample in a study of a mutant IDH1 vaccine in newly diagnosed glioma. Antigen specificity for these receptors is unknown. Time point here: week 5, during vaccination. What each vaccine dose contained was 300 ug of mutant IDH1 20-mer peptide, accompanied by topical imiquimod. The data were produced by immunoSEQ multiplex PCR, yet TCRdb's version contains in-frame clones alone and is incomplete. The sample has tens of thousands of clones, less than 85% seen once. The sample in question was PBMCs, obtained from a glioma patient whose treatment included an IDH1 peptide vaccine. These receptors came from a woman aged 18-29 years with glioma. Some clones in this sample may be carry-over from other donors' samples.

The chain joins TRBV30 to TRBJ2-6; the D is unclear. CDR3 size: 15 residues. V was shortened by 3 bases and J by 1 base, with 10 bases between the two germline ends. Germline V lookup: CDR1 GTSNPN, CDR2 SVGIG (reference sequence). The CDR3 loop reads CAWRAMGSGANVLTF. The CDR3 DNA reads TGTGCCTGGAGGGCGATGGGGTCTGGGGCCAACGTCCTGACTTTC.

The CDR3 DNA reads TGTGCCAGTAGTACCGACCCCGACAGGGAAGAGACCCAGTACTTC. Protein product: CASSTDPDREETQYF. The V and J genes are TRBV19 and TRBJ2-5; 7 positions agree with TRBD1. V was pared by 4 bases and J by 3 bases, with 8 bases of the junction left unmatched. Germline CDR1 and CDR2: LNHDA and SQIVND (reference sequence). The CDR3 loop spans 15 amino acids.

The chain employs TRBV6-1 and TRBJ1-5, with D hard to call. Germline V gene data show CDR1 as MNHNS and CDR2 as SASEGT. V was clipped by 1 base and J by 3 bases, with 7 bases between them. The CDR3 has 14 amino acids. CDR3 sequence (DNA): TGTGCCAGCAGTGAAGTCAGAAACAATCAGCCCCAGCATTTT. Translated, it gives CASSEVRNNQPQHF.

V is TRBV4-3 and J is TRBJ1-2, with a weak D call TRBD1 (5 bases). The V gene's germline CDR1 is LGHNA and CDR2 YSLEER. This CDR3 contains 16 residues. The germline V and J ends were trimmed by 2 bases and 4 bases, with 17 bases remaining between them. CDR3 nucleotides: TGCGCCAGCAGCCAAACCCAGTCCGGGGGTTTCTATGGCTACACCTTC. Translated, it gives CASSQTQSGGFYGYTF.

The chain has TRBV19 and TRBJ2-7; D gene ambiguous. The CDR3 consists of 15 residues. In germline, CDR1 is LNHDA, CDR2 SQIVND (reference sequence). Trimming shortened V by 7 bases and J by 5 bases, and 21 bases separated the two germline ends. The CDR3 coding sequence is TGTGCCAGTATTTCCACTGGGGATGCGCTTAACGAGCAGTACTTC. Translated: CASISTGDALNEQYF.

This chain uses TRBV7-8 with TRBJ2-7; D possibly corresponds to TRBD2 (6 bases). This CDR3 contains 15 residues. Per germline, CDR1 SGHVS and CDR2 FQNEAQ. The V gene lost 5 bases and the J gene lost 3 bases, with 17 bases spanning the gap. CDR3 nucleotide sequence: TGTGCCAGCAGCGGCCGGGAGCTAGCTTTCTACGAGCAGTACTTC. Amino acids: CASSGRELAFYEQYF.

This CDR3 reads CSVATGRVSYGYTF. As DNA, the CDR3 is TGCAGCGTCGCGACAGGGCGGGTCAGCTATGGCTACACCTTC. The rearrangement uses TRBV29-1 and TRBJ1-2, with 7 bases identical to TRBD1. The CDR3 extends over 14 amino acids. V lost 6 bases to trimming and J lost 4 bases; unmatched junction nucleotides: 11. Looked up from germline, CDR1 is SQVTM and CDR2 is ANQGSEA. The variable domain in full, completed from reference TRBV29-1 and TRBJ1-2, reads SAVISQKPSRDICQRGTSLTIQCQVDSQVTMMFWYRQQPGQSLTLIATANQGSEATYESGFVIDKFPISRPNLTFSTLTVSNMSPEDSSIYLCSVATGRVSYGYTFGSGTRLTVV.

The chain joins TRBV2 to TRBJ2-2; 12 bases fit TRBD2. The trim removed 6 bases at V and 1 base at J, leaving 6 bases unmatched. Germline CDR1 is SNHLY and CDR2 is FYNNEI. This CDR3 comprises 17 residues. The CDR3 here is CASSTGLAGLNTGELFF. The CDR3 DNA reads as TGTGCCAGCAGCACTGGACTAGCGGGATTGAACACCGGGGAGCTGTTTTTT.

The V gene is TRBV5-6, the J gene TRBJ1-2; the D is unclear. Germline CDR1 reads SGHDT; CDR2 reads YYEEEE. The germline V and J ends were trimmed by 2 bases and 8 bases, with 10 bases remaining between them. There are 12 residues in the CDR3. CDR3 DNA sequence: TGTGCCAGCAGCTTCGGTAATCAGGGCTACACCTTC. It specifies CASSFGNQGYTF.

The chain employs TRBV27 and TRBJ1-2; D gene unclear. The CDR3 is 14 amino acids. The germline gives CDR1 MNHEY, CDR2 SMNVEV (reference sequence). V shed 7 bases and J shed 4 bases, with 16 bases lying between them. In DNA, the CDR3 is TGTGCCAGCAAACCCAGTGGGGTTTCCTATGGCTACACCTTC. Encoded protein: CASKPSGVSYGYTF.

This sequence joins TRBV6-1 and TRBJ2-7; no clear D. Trimming took off 8 bases at V and 0 bases at J, with 11 bases between the two ends. The CDR3 totals 13 residues. The germline gives CDR1 MNHNS, CDR2 SASEGT. The CDR3 loop reads CASRFRGSYEQYF. The CDR3 coding sequence is TGTGCCAGCCGGTTCCGAGGCTCCTACGAGCAGTACTTC.

This chain uses TRBV19 with TRBJ1-5; D gene unclear. Germline values: CDR1 LNHDA, CDR2 SQIVND (reference sequence). Trimming stripped 5 bases from V and 7 bases from J, with 12 bases between. The CDR3 totals 13 residues. The CDR3 region is CASSRGFKQPQHF. The CDR3 DNA is TGTGCCAGTAGTCGTGGTTTTAAGCAGCCCCAGCATTTT. Complete variable domain (other parts from reference TRBV19 and TRBJ1-5): DGGITQSPKYLFRKEGQNVTLSCEQNLNHDAMYWYRQDPGQGLRLIYYSQIVNDFQKGDIAEGYSVSREKKESFPLTVTSAQKNPTAFYLCASSRGFKQPQHFGDGTRLSIL.

The CDR3 loop reads CASSIGVYLYGYTF. DNA for the CDR3: TGTGCCAGTAGTATTGGCGTTTATCTCTATGGCTACACCTTC. The chain has TRBV19 and TRBJ1-2, with unresolved D. V lost 3 bases and J lost 4, with 12 bases in between. The CDR3 runs 14 residues. Per germline, CDR1 LNHDA and CDR2 SQIVND (reference sequence).

V is TRBV2 and J is TRBJ2-5, with 8 positions matching TRBD1. The CDR3 consists of 15 residues. V shed 6 bases and J 1 base; nucleotides not matched to a gene: 7. Germline V lookup: CDR1 SNHLY, CDR2 FYNNEI. The CDR3 loop is CASRGDRGRQETQYF. The CDR3, as DNA: TGTGCCAGCAGGGGAGACAGGGGCCGCCAAGAGACCCAGTACTTC.

The V call is TRBV14, the J call TRBJ1-1; D might be TRBD1 (6 bases). The germline CDR1 and CDR2 sequences are SGHDN and FVKESK. This CDR3 has 15 amino acids. V lost 4 bases and J 5 bases, leaving 17 bases between the germline ends. Written as DNA, the CDR3 is TGTGCCAGCAGCCCTTGGACAGAGGGCCGGACTGAAGCTTTCTTT. Translating it yields CASSPWTEGRTEAFF.

The chain links TRBV6-6 to TRBJ1-5; D unresolved. This CDR3 is 15 amino acids long. Trimming removed 6 bases from V and 2 bases from J, with 14 bases in between. Germline CDR1 and CDR2: MNHNY and SVGAGI (reference sequence). The CDR3 bases are TGTGCCAGCAGGGCGGACCTCCGGGGCAATCAGCCCCAGCATTTT. This sequence encodes CASRADLRGNQPQHF.

In the case of this clone: An end of the junction differs from the germline gene, which may be a read error. The rearrangement uses TRBV6-1 and TRBJ2-7; 7 bases align to TRBD2. Germline V CDR1 and CDR2: MNHNS, SASEGT. The CDR3 is 14 residues long. The CDR3 nucleotides read TGTGCCAGCAGTAAAGCGGGAAACTCCTACGAGCAGTACTTC. This encodes CASSKAGNSYEQYF.

This clone was counted a single time. The chain uses TRBV19 and TRBJ1-1; D is unresolved. V was trimmed by 1 base and J by 4 bases, leaving 4 bases between them. This CDR3 has 12 amino acids. CDR1 and CDR2 (germline): LNHDA, SQIVND (reference sequence). The CDR3 is CASSIGLTEAFF. The CDR3 DNA is TGTGCCAGTAGTATAGGCCTCACTGAAGCTTTCTTT.

The chain couples TRBV6-1 to TRBJ2-1; the D gene is possibly TRBD2 (6 bases). This CDR3 has 15 residues. The germline gives CDR1 MNHNS, CDR2 SASEGT. V lost 1 base and J lost 1, with 8 bases in between. The CDR3 here is CASSEDGGSYNEQFF. Here the CDR3 DNA reads TGTGCCAGCAGTGAAGATGGGGGGTCCTACAATGAGCAGTTCTTC.

The V gene is TRBV9, the J gene TRBJ1-1, with D possibly being TRBD1 (6 bases). The CDR3 has 17 amino acids. CDR1 and CDR2 (germline): SGDLS, YYNGEE. V dropped 0 bases and J dropped 0 bases, with 15 bases sitting between them. The CDR3: CASSVGGGGRLNTEAFF. The CDR3, as DNA: TGTGCCAGCAGCGTAGGAGGCGGGGGGCGTCTGAACACTGAAGCTTTCTTT.

The chain recombines TRBV5-6 with TRBJ2-7; D is possibly TRBD2 (6 bases). CDR3 length: 14 residues. V lost 2 bases and J 6 bases, leaving 15 bases between the germline ends. Germline assignment: CDR1 SGHDT and CDR2 YYEEEE. The CDR3 spells CASSLGGKVAEQYF. The CDR3 DNA reads as TGTGCCAGCAGCTTAGGCGGGAAGGTGGCCGAGCAGTACTTC.